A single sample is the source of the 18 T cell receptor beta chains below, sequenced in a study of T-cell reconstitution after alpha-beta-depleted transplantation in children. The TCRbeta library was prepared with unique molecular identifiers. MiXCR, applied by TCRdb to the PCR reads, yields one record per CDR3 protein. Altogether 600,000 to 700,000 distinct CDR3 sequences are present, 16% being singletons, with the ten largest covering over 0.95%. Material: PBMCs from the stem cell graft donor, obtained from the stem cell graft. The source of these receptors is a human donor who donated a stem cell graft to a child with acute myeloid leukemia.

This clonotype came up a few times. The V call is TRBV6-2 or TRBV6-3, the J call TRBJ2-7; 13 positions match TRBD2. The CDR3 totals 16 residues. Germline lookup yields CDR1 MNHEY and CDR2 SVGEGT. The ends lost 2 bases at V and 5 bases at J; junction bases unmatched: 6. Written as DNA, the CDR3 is TGTGCCAGCAGTTACCGGACTAGCGGGGGTACCCACGAGCAGTACTTC. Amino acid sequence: CASSYRTSGGTHEQYF.

The CDR3 nucleotides are TGTGCAAGTCGCTTATCGGGACCTCGATTCTACGAGCAGTACGTC. Translated: CASRLSGPRFYEQYV. J is TRBJ2-7 and V is TRBV12-2. TRBV12-2 is a pseudogene segment. The CDR3 runs to 15 residues.

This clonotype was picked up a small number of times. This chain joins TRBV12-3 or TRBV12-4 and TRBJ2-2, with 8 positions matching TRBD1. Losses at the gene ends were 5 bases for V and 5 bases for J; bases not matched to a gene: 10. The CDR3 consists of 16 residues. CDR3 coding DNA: TGTGCCAGCAGTAGGCAGGGGGCCGTGAAAACCGGGGAGCTGTTTTTT. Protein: CASSRQGAVKTGELFF.

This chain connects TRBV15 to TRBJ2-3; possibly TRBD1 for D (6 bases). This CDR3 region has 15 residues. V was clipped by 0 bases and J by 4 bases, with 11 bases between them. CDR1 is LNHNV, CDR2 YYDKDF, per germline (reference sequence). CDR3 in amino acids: CATSRENTGPDTQYF. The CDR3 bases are TGTGCCACCAGCAGAGAAAATACAGGGCCAGATACGCAGTATTTT.

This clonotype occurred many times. The CDR3 nucleotides are TGTGCCAGCAGTTACAGACAGCCCCGGGAGACCCAGTACTTC. As protein: CASSYRQPRETQYF. The chain links TRBV6-5 to TRBJ2-5, with D perhaps TRBD1 (5 bases). Looked up from germline, CDR1 is MNHEY and CDR2 is SVGAGI. The germline V and J ends were trimmed by 2 bases and 5 bases, with 12 bases remaining between them. This CDR3 contains 14 residues.

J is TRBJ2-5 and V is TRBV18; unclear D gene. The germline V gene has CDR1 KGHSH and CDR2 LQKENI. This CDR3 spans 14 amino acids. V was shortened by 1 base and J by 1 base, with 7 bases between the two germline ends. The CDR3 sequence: CASSPRAGQETQYF. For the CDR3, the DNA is TGTGCCAGCTCACCACGCGCCGGCCAAGAGACCCAGTACTTC.

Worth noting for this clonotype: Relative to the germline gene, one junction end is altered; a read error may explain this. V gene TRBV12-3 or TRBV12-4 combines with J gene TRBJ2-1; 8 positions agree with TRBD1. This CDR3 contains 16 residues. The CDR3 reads CASSPETGGSYNDQFF. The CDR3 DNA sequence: TGTGCCAGCAGCCCGGAAACAGGGGGTTCGTACAATGACCAGTTCTTC.

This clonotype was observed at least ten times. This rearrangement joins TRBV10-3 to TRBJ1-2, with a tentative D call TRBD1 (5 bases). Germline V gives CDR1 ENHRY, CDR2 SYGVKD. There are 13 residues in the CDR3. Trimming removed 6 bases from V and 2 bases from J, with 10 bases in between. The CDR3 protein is CAISTQGNYGYTF. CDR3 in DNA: TGTGCCATCAGCACTCAGGGAAACTATGGCTACACCTTC.

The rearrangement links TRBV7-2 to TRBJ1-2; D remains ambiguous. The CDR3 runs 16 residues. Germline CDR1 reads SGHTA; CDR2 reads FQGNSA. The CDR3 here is CGVISIPSPLSYGYTF. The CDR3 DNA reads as TGTGGGGTCATCTCTATCCCCTCGCCCCTTTCCTATGGCTACACCTTC.

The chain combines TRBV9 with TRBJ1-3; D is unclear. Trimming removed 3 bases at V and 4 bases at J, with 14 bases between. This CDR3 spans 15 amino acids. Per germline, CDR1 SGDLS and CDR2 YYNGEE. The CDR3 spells CASSGVSGLGNTIYF. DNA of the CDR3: TGTGCCAGCAGCGGCGTCTCAGGCCTAGGAAACACCATATATTTT.

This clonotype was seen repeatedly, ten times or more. This CDR3 reads CAISEFSWGGADNNEQFF. For the CDR3, the DNA is TGTGCCATCAGTGAGTTTTCCTGGGGGGGTGCGGATAACAATGAGCAGTTCTTC. The chain recombines TRBV10-3 with TRBJ2-1, with 7 bases lining up with TRBD2. CDR3 size: 18 residues. Losses at the gene ends were 1 base for V and 5 bases for J; bases not matched to a gene: 14. CDR1 and CDR2 from the germline V gene are ENHRY and SYGVKD.

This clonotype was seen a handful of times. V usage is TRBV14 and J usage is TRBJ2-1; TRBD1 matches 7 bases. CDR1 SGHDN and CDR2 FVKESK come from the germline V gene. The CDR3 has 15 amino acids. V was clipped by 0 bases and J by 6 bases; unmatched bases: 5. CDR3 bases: TGTGCCAGCAGCCAAGACCCCGACAGGGTCAATGAGCAGTTCTTC. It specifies CASSQDPDRVNEQFF.

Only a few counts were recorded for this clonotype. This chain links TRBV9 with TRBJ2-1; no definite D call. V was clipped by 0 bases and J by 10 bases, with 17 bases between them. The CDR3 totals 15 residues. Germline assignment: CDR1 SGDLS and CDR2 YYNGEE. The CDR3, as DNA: TGTGCCAGCAGCGTAGGAGTCGGGCACTCCAGAGAGCAGTTCTTC. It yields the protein CASSVGVGHSREQFF. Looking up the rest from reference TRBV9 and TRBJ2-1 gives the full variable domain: DSGVTQTPKHLITATGQRVTLRCSPRSGDLSVYWYQQSLDQGLQFLIQYYNGEERAKGNILERFSAQQFPDLHSELNLSSLELGDSALYFCASSVGVGHSREQFFGPGTRLTVL.

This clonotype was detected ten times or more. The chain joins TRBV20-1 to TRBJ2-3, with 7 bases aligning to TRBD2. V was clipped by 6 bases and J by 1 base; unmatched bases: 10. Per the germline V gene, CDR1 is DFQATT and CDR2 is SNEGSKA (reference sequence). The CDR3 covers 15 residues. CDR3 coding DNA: TGCAGTGCGGGGGACGCGGGGGAGGGCACAGATACGCAGTATTTT. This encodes CSAGDAGEGTDTQYF.

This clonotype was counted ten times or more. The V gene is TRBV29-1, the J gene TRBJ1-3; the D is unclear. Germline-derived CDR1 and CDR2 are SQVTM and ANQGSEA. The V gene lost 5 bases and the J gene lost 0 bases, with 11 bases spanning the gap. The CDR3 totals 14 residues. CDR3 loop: CSVQWAPSGNTIYF. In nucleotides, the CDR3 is TGCAGCGTTCAGTGGGCACCCTCTGGAAACACCATATATTTT. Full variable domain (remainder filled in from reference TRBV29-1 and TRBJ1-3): SAVISQKPSRDICQRGTSLTIQCQVDSQVTMMFWYRQQPGQSLTLIATANQGSEATYESGFVIDKFPISRPNLTFSTLTVSNMSPEDSSIYLCSVQWAPSGNTIYFGEGSWLTVV.

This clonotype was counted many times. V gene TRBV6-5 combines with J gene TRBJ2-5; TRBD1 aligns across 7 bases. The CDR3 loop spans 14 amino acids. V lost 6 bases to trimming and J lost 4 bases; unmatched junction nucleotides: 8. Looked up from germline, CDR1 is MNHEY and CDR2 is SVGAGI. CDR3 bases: TGTGCCAGCAGACTCGAGGGGGCAGGAGAGACCCAGTACTTC. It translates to CASRLEGAGETQYF.

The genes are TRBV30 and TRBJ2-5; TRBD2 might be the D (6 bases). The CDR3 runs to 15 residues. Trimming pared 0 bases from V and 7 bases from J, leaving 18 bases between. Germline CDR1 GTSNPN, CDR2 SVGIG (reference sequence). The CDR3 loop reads CAWSVRGGTPGTQYF. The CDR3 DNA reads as TGTGCCTGGAGTGTCCGTGGGGGGACCCCGGGGACCCAGTACTTC.

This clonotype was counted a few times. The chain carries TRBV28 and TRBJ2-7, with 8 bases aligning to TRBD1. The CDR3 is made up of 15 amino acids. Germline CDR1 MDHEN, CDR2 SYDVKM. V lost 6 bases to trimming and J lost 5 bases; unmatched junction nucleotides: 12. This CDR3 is CASRPGTGPHNEQYV. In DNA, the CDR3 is TGTGCCAGCAGGCCCGGGACAGGCCCTCACAACGAGCAGTACGTC.